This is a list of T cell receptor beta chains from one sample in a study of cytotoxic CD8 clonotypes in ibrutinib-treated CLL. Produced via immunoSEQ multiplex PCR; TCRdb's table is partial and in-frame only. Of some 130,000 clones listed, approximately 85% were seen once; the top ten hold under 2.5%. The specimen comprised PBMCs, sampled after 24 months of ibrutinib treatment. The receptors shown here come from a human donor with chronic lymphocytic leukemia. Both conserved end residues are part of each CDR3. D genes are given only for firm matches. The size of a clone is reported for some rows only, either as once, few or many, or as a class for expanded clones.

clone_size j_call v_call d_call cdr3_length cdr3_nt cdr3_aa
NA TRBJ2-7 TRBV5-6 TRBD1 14 TGTGCCAGCACCGAGGACAGGGCTACCTACGAGCAGTACTTC CASTEDRATYEQYF
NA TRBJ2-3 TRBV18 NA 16 TGTGCCAGCTCACCATCCCGACCTACGGGAACAGATACGCAGTATTTT CASSPSRPTGTDTQYF
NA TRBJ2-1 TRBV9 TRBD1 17 TGTGCCAGAAGATCCGGGACAGGGGGCGTTATTGTTAATGAGCAGTTCTTC CARRSGTGGVIVNEQFF
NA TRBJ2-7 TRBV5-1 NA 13 TGCGCCAGCAGCCACAGACTCACCTACGAGCAGTACTTC CASSHRLTYEQYF
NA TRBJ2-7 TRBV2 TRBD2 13 TGTGCCCAGCAGAAGGGGACTACTACCGAGCAGTACTTC CAQQKGTTTEQYF
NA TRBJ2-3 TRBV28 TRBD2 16 TGTGCCAGCAGTTCCGGACTAGCGGGGCCCACAGATACGCAGTATTTT CASSSGLAGPTDTQYF
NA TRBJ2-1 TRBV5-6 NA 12 TGTGCCAGCAGCTTGAGATACAATGAGCAGTTCTTC CASSLRYNEQFF
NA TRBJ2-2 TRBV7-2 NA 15 TGTGCCAGCAGCTCACAGGGATTCAACACCGGGGAGCTGTTTTTT CASSSQGFNTGELFF
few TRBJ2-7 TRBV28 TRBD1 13 TGTGCCAGCAGAAGGGACAGGGTGGTCGAGCAGTACTTC CASRRDRVVEQYF
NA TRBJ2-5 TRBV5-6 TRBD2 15 TGTGCCAGCAGCCGTAGCGGGGGGGCCCAAGGCGACCAGTACTTC CASSRSGGAQGDQYF
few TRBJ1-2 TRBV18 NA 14 TGTGCCAGCTCACCGGCTAACAGCAACTATGGCTACACCTTC CASSPANSNYGYTF
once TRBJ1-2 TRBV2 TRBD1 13 TGTGCCAGCAGAACACAGGGGGCGGGTGGCTACACCTTC CASRTQGAGGYTF
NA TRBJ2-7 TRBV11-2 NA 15 TGTGCCAGCAGAAGACCCGGCGGAGGAAGCTACGAGCAGTACTTC CASRRPGGGSYEQYF
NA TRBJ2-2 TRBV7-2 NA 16 TGTGCCAGCAGCCCCCTCCCTCAGGGAGGAGTCGGGGAGCTGTTTTTT CASSPLPQGGVGELFF
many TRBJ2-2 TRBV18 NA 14 TGTGCCAGCTCACCACCTACTAGAAGCGGGGAGCTGTTTTTT CASSPPTRSGELFF
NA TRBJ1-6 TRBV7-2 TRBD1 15 TGTGCCAGCACCAAGGGGCCGGGACAGGCCGCACCCCTCCACTTT CASTKGPGQAAPLHF
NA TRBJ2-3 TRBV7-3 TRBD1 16 TGTGCCAGCAGCTCGGGACAGATGGGGAACACAGATACGCAGTATTTT CASSSGQMGNTDTQYF
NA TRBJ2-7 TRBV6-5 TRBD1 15 TGTGCCAGCAGTCTTACCTTGGACAGGGCCTACGAGCAGTACTTC CASSLTLDRAYEQYF
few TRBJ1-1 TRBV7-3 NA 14 TGTGCCAGCAGCTTACAGGGGAGGAACACTGAAGCTTTCTTT CASSLQGRNTEAFF
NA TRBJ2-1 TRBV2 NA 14 TGTGCCAGCCAGGGGTCGGGGATTAGCAATGAGCAGTTCTTC CASQGSGISNEQFF
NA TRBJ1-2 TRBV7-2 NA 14 TGTGCCAGCAGCGACTCACAGGAGGATTATGGCTACACCTTC CASSDSQEDYGYTF
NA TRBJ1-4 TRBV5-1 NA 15 TGCGCCAGCAGCTTGGGTGGGAGGAAAGATGAAAAACTGTTTTTT CASSLGGRKDEKLFF
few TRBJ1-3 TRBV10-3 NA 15 TGTGCCGGGGGCGGTGACCCAGGCTCTGGAAACACCATATATTTT CAGGGDPGSGNTIYF
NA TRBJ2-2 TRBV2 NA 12 TGTGCCATGGGGAAACTAACCGGGGAGCTGTTTTTT CAMGKLTGELFF
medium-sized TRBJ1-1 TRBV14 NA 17 TGTGCCAGCAGCCGACGGACAGCTCAAGGTAGGAACACTGAAGCTTTCTTT CASSRRTAQGRNTEAFF
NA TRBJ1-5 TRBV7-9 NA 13 TGTGCCAGCAGCTCGGGGCTCAATCAGCCCCAGCATTTT CASSSGLNQPQHF
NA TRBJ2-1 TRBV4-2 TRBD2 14 TGTGCCAGCAGCACTAGCGGGAGGTACAATGAGCAGTTCTTC CASSTSGRYNEQFF
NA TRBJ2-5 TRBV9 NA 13 TGTGCCAGCAGCGTAGATGGCCGAGGGACCCAGTACTTC CASSVDGRGTQYF
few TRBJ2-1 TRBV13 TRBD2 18 TGTGCCAGCAGCTCCCCCTACCGACTAGCGGACCCCTACAATGAGCAGTTCTTC CASSSPYRLADPYNEQFF
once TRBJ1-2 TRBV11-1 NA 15 TGTGCCAGCAGCTTAGTCTCAGGGTCGAACTATGGCTACACCTTC CASSLVSGSNYGYTF
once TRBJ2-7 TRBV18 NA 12 TGTGCCAGCTCACCACGGGAGTACGAGCAGTACTTC CASSPREYEQYF
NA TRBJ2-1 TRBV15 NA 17 TGTGCCACCAGCAGAGATTCCAAGGTGGGCTCCTACAATGAGCAGTTCTTC CATSRDSKVGSYNEQFF